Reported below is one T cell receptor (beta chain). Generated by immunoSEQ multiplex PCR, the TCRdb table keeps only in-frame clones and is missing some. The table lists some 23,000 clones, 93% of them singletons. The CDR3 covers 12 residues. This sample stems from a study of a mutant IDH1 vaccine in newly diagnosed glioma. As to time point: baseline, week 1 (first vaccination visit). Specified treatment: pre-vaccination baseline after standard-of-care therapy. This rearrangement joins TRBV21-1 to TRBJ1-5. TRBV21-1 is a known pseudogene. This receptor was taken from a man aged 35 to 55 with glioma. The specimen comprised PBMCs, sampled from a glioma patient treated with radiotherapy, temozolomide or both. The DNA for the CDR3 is TGTGCCAGCAGCAAGGGGAATCAGCCCCAGCATTTT. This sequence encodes CASSKGNQPQHF.